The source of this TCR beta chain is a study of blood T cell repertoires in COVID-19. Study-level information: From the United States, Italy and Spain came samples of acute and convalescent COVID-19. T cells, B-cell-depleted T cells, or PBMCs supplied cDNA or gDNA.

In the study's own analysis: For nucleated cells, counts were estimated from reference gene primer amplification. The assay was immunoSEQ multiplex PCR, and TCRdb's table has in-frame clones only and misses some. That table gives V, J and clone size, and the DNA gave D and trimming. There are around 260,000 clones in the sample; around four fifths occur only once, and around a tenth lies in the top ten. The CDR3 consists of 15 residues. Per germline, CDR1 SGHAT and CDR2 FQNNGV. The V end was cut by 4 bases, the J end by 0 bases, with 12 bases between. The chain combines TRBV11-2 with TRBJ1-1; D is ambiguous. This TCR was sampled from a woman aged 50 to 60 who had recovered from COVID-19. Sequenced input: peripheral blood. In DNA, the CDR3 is TGTGCCAGCAGCTCGCACCTGACTTTGAACACTGAAGCTTTCTTT. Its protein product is CASSSHLTLNTEAFF.